This paragraph reports one T cell receptor (beta chain). The antigen is undetermined. This sample stems from a study of T-cell reconstitution after alpha-beta-depleted transplantation in children. Researchers prepared the TCRbeta library using unique molecular identifiers, the study reports. TCRdb reanalysed the PCR reads using MiXCR and keeps one entry per CDR3 protein. Counted here are about a million distinct CDR3 sequences, roughly 29% occurring once; the ten biggest clones make up approximately 30%. Looked up from germline, CDR1 is SGHKS and CDR2 is YYEKEE (reference sequence). The length of the CDR3 is 15 residues. V was clipped by 1 base and J by 0 bases, with 10 bases between them. Study-wide findings and caveats: Several hundred rapidly expanded clones from non-depleted graft cells reportedly supplied alpha-beta T cells about two months post-transplant. Surviving recipient cells, namely T cells and thymic progenitors, were the source of high day-60 TCRbeta diversity in some patients.

The TCR comes from a boy less than two years old who had a stem cell transplant for SCID, so the T cells may come from the graft donor. This chain uses TRBV5-5 with TRBJ2-5; D not certain. The sample here was PBMCs, mostly from graft donor cells, taken 360 days after TCRalphabeta/CD19-depleted stem cell transplant. The CDR3 region is CASSLRVGNQETQYF. Written as DNA, the CDR3 is TGTGCCAGCAGCTTGAGGGTAGGGAACCAAGAGACCCAGTACTTC.